Presented here are 2 T cell receptor beta chains from one specimen sequenced in a study of CD8 T cells in ankylosing spondylitis listed by TCRdb under 2017. Library construction relied on 5' RACE. Sequencing instrument: Illumina HiSeq 2500. TCRdb's own reprocessing of the public reads used fastp at Q25 and MiXCR and kept productive beta chains. Rows merge per CDR3 protein into single entries with the most common DNA and genes. This sample has roughly 100,000 distinct CDR3 sequences in its table, and approximately 25% of those were observed once. Around an eighth of the sample lies in the top ten. The sequenced material came from synovial fluid, either unsorted or a sorted T cell fraction (not recorded which). These receptors were collected from a male donor with ankylosing spondylitis.

This clonotype was detected ten times or more. The chain couples TRBV11-2 to TRBJ2-5; D is unclear. Trimming shortened V by 8 bases and J by 5 bases, and 12 bases separated the two germline ends. The CDR3 runs 12 residues. Germline V gene lookup returns CDR1 SGHAT and CDR2 FQNNGV. The CDR3 nucleotides are TGTGCCAGCTCCCCTTCGAGTGAGACCCAGTACTTC. Translation gives CASSPSSETQYF.

This clonotype was observed a few times. This chain joins TRBV20-1 and TRBJ2-5; D possibly corresponds to TRBD1 (7 bases). Germline assignment: CDR1 DFQATT and CDR2 SNEGSKA (reference sequence). The CDR3 totals 15 residues. V was cut by 0 bases and J by 7 bases, with 18 bases left in between. Here the CDR3 reads CSARDRRGQQGTQYF. Written as DNA, the CDR3 is TGCAGTGCTAGAGATAGGAGGGGGCAGCAGGGGACCCAGTACTTC.